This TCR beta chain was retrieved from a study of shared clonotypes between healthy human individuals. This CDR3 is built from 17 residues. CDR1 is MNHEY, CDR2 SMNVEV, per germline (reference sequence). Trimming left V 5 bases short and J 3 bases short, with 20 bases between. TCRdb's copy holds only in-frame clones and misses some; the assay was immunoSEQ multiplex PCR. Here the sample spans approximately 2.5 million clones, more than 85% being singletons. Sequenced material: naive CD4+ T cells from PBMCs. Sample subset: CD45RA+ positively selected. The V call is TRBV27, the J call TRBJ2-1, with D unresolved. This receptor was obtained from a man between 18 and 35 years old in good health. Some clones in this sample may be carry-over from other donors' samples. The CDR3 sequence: CASSPYPPSWSYNEQFF. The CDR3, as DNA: TGTGCCAGCAGTCCTTACCCCCCGTCATGGAGCTACAATGAGCAGTTCTTC.